Reported below is one T cell receptor beta chain. This sample stems from a study of T cell responses to AZD1222 COVID-19 vaccine. Sequenced by immunoSEQ multiplex PCR; TCRdb stores in-frame clones only, minus some. The data show about 85,000 clones, with approximately 90% seen just once and 8% held by the top ten. This CDR3 has 16 amino acids. Trimming took off 0 bases at V and 4 bases at J, with 16 bases between the two ends. Germline CDR1 SGHRS, CDR2 YFSETQ. V usage is TRBV5-1 and J usage is TRBJ1-2; D might be TRBD1 (5 bases). Source: peripheral blood, taken 28 days after the second AZD1222 dose. The sequence came from an adult who received the AZD1222 COVID-19 vaccine. The CDR3 region has the DNA TGCGCCAGCAGCTTGGAAGAGCCAGGGCTTTTCTATGGCTACACCTTC. Translated: CASSLEEPGLFYGYTF.